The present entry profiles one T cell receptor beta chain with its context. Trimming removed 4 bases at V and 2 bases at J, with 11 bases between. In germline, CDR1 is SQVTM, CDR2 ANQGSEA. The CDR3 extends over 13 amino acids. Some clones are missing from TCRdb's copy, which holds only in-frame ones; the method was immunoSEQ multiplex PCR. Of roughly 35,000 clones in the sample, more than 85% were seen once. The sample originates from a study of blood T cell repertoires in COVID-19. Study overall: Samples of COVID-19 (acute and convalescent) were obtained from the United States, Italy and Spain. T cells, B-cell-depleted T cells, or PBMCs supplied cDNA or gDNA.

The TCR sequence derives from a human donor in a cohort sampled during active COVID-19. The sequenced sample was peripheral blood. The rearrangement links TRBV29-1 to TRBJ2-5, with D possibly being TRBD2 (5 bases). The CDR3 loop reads CSVVVEEQETQYF. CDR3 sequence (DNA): TGCAGCGTTGTGGTGGAGGAACAAGAGACCCAGTACTTC.